The rows below give T cell receptor beta chains drawn from one sample of a study of shared clonotypes between healthy human individuals. Sequenced by immunoSEQ multiplex PCR; TCRdb stores in-frame clones only, minus some. The table shows 2 million to 2.5 million clones, with over 90% occurring only once. Sequencing was done on a sample of naive CD4+ T cells from PBMCs. Source of these receptors: a man between 18 and 29 years old in good health. Some clones in this sample may be carry-over from other donors' samples. CDR3s include the opening cysteine and the closing phenylalanine or tryptophan. A D gene is named only where the DNA matches it firmly. Part of the rows lack a size; the others show once, few, many or a class for expanded clones.

D gene	V gene	clone size	J gene	CDR3 protein	CDR3 DNA
.	TRBV27	.	TRBJ1-1	CAPVVAQNTEAFF	TGTGCCCCCGTGGTGGCACAGAACACTGAAGCTTTCTTT
.	TRBV6-1	.	TRBJ2-2	CASTPGTGNTGELFF	TGTGCCAGCACTCCGGGGACGGGAAACACCGGGGAGCTGTTTTTT
.	TRBV28	once	TRBJ1-5	CASTAPRDRRQPQHF	TGTGCCAGCACCGCCCCCAGGGATCGCCGGCAGCCCCAGCATTTT
.	TRBV5-1	.	TRBJ1-3	CASHREGGNTIYF	TGCGCCAGCCACAGGGAAGGTGGAAACACCATATATTTT
.	TRBV28	.	TRBJ2-5	CASSLPHRTNQETQYF	TGTGCCAGCAGTTTACCCCACAGGACGAACCAAGAGACCCAGTACTTC
TRBD2	TRBV5-1	.	TRBJ2-5	CASSLLPGGVQETQYF	TGCGCCAGCAGCTTGCTTCCGGGAGGGGTCCAAGAGACCCAGTACTTC
TRBD2	TRBV4-2	.	TRBJ2-1	CASSPRVGTSGSGEQFF	TGTGCCAGCAGCCCGAGGGTTGGGACTAGCGGGAGTGGTGAGCAGTTCTTC
.	TRBV19	.	TRBJ1-5	CASSIQGSNQPQHF	TGTGCCAGTAGTATACAGGGTAGCAATCAGCCCCAGCATTTT
.	TRBV7-9	.	TRBJ2-2	CAASAVSGELFF	TGTGCGGCCTCGGCGGTGAGCGGGGAGCTGTTTTTT
.	TRBV29-1	.	TRBJ1-2	CSVSIGTHGYTF	TGCAGCGTGTCGATCGGTACCCATGGCTACACCTTC
.	TRBV10-3	.	TRBJ2-5	CAISVTVPETQYF	TGTGCCATCAGTGTGACAGTACCAGAGACCCAGTACTTC
.	TRBV19	.	TRBJ2-4	CASNAPGDKNIQYF	TGTGCCAGCAATGCCCCAGGGGACAAAAACATTCAGTACTTC
TRBD1	TRBV7-3	.	TRBJ1-2	CASSPGGGAYGYTF	TGTGCCAGCAGCCCGGGAGGGGGCGCCTATGGCTACACCTTC
.	TRBV20-1	.	TRBJ1-1	CSAKGEAFF	TGCAGTGCTAAGGGGGAAGCTTTCTTT
.	TRBV2	few	TRBJ2-3	CASRDDTDTQYF	TGTGCCAGCAGGGATGACACAGATACGCAGTATTTT
TRBD2	TRBV11-3	.	TRBJ2-2	CASSALAGGNTGELFF	TGTGCCAGCAGCGCCCTAGCGGGAGGTAACACCGGGGAGCTGTTTTTT
.	TRBV28	.	TRBJ1-1	CASSLQQGGAFF	TGTGCCAGCAGTTTGCAACAGGGAGGAGCTTTCTTT
TRBD1	TRBV7-3	.	TRBJ2-7	CASSLTGGQGYEQYF	TGTGCCAGCAGCTTAACTGGGGGACAGGGCTACGAGCAGTACTTC
.	TRBV5-1	.	TRBJ1-1	CASSLVPGSNTEAFF	TGCGCCAGCAGCTTGGTTCCCGGGTCGAACACTGAAGCTTTCTTT
.	TRBV18	.	TRBJ2-7	CASSPRPGSYEQYF	TGTGCCAGCTCACCACGCCCGGGCTCCTACGAGCAGTACTTC
.	TRBV30	.	TRBJ2-7	CAGQGDPYEQYF	TGTGCCGGGCAGGGAGACCCCTACGAGCAGTACTTC
.	TRBV2	.	TRBJ2-7	CASRTTSEQYF	TGTGCCAGCAGGACTACTAGCGAGCAGTACTTC
TRBD2	TRBV9	.	TRBJ2-4	CASSGRLAGPKNIQYF	TGTGCCAGCAGCGGGCGACTAGCGGGGCCCAAAAACATTCAGTACTTC
.	TRBV7-3	.	TRBJ2-3	CASSLTEASLMGTQYF	TGTGCCAGCAGCTTAACGGAGGCCAGCCTTATGGGTACGCAGTATTTT
.	TRBV7-2	.	TRBJ2-2	CASSHEGSRGGELFF	TGTGCCAGCAGCCACGAGGGGAGCCGTGGCGGGGAGCTGTTTTTT
.	TRBV28	few	TRBJ1-2	CASSLGRDYGYTF	TGTGCCAGCAGTTTAGGTAGGGACTATGGCTACACCTTC
.	TRBV25-1	.	TRBJ1-3	CASTQFPGNTIYF	TGTGCCAGCACACAGTTCCCTGGAAACACCATATATTTT
.	TRBV9	.	TRBJ2-1	CASSPRRQVLHSYNEQFF	TGTGCCAGCAGCCCCCGAAGACAGGTTCTTCACTCCTACAATGAGCAGTTCTTC
.	TRBV6-1	.	TRBJ1-2	CASSDPRGGTNYGYTF	TGTGCCAGCAGTGACCCCAGGGGAGGAACTAACTATGGCTACACCTTC
.	TRBV25-1	.	TRBJ2-7	CASNRDHEQYF	TGTGCCAGCAACCGGGACCACGAGCAGTACTTC
TRBD1	TRBV28	.	TRBJ2-1	CASIPGTGYYDEQFF	TGTGCCAGCATCCCCGGGACAGGGTATTACGATGAGCAGTTCTTC
.	TRBV20-1	.	TRBJ2-7	CSARESYEQYF	TGCAGTGCTAGAGAAAGTTACGAGCAGTACTTC
TRBD2	TRBV30	.	TRBJ2-2	CAWGSGRRTGELFF	TGTGCCTGGGGAAGCGGGAGAAGAACCGGGGAGCTGTTTTTT
.	TRBV15	.	TRBJ1-2	CATSRDNYPPYGYTF	TGTGCCACCAGCAGAGATAATTACCCCCCATATGGCTACACCTTC
.	TRBV9	.	TRBJ2-5	CASSPRFRQETQYF	TGTGCCAGCAGCCCCCGCTTTCGCCAAGAGACCCAGTACTTC
.	TRBV5-5	.	TRBJ1-1	CASSFQGRDTEAFF	TGTGCCAGCAGCTTTCAGGGAAGGGACACTGAAGCTTTCTTT
.	TRBV5-1	.	TRBJ1-1	CASYRTPQEVTEAFF	TGCGCCAGCTATAGGACGCCCCAGGAGGTCACTGAAGCTTTCTTT
.	TRBV7-6	.	TRBJ2-2	CASSPEASNTGELFF	TGTGCCAGCAGCCCCGAAGCGTCAAACACCGGGGAGCTGTTTTTT
.	TRBV5-1	.	TRBJ2-2	CASSLGRSTRSTGELFF	TGCGCCAGCAGCTTGGGACGGTCGACTAGGTCCACCGGGGAGCTGTTTTTT
.	TRBV11-2	.	TRBJ1-1	CASSLIQNTEAFF	TGTGCCAGCAGCTTAATCCAGAACACTGAAGCTTTCTTT
.	TRBV28	.	TRBJ2-4	CASSPKGLYKNIQYF	TGTGCCAGCAGTCCTAAGGGACTGTACAAAAACATTCAGTACTTC